The 16 T cell receptor beta chains reported below all come from one sample, sequenced in a study of monozygotic twins with inflammatory bowel disease. TCRdb re-called the 5' RACE reads and shows each CDR3 protein once, DNA omitted. The sample holds 350,000 to 500,000 distinct CDR3 sequences. The sequenced material came from blood. The source is a human donor with ulcerative colitis or Crohn's disease, or a healthy co-twin of an affected twin (not recorded which).

The V and J genes are TRBV4-2 and TRBJ1-2; without DNA, the TCRdb call of TRBD1 cannot be checked. In germline, CDR1 is LGHNA, CDR2 YNFKEQ. The CDR3 is 15 amino acids. The CDR3: CASSQAGQNFYGYTF.

This chain joins TRBV7-2 and TRBJ1-5; no DNA is available, so the TRBD1 call from TCRdb remains unchecked. From germline, CDR1 is SGHTA and CDR2 FQGNSA. The CDR3 loop spans 15 amino acids. CDR3 in amino acids: CASSLQGMTNQPQHF.

This chain uses TRBV6-2 or TRBV6-3 with TRBJ2-2; TCRdb outputs TRBD1, but without DNA this stays unchecked. The germline CDR1 and CDR2 sequences are MNHEY and SVGEGT. The length of the CDR3 is 15 residues. CDR3: CASSSSGRLTGELFF.

CDR3 region: CASSHREPTEAFF. This chain connects TRBV3-1 to TRBJ1-1; the TRBD1 assignment by TCRdb is unverifiable without DNA. The length of the CDR3 is 13 residues. In germline, CDR1 is LGHDT, CDR2 YNNKEL (reference sequence).

V is TRBV15 and J is TRBJ1-1; TCRdb's assignment of TRBD1 cannot be checked, as there is no DNA. Germline V gene lookup returns CDR1 LNHNV and CDR2 YYDKDF (reference sequence). The CDR3 covers 14 residues. Here the CDR3 reads CATSKTSGGTEAFF.

The genes are TRBV6-1 and TRBJ2-1; TCRdb outputs TRBD2, but without DNA this stays unchecked. The CDR3 runs 15 residues. The V gene's germline CDR1 is MNHNS and CDR2 SASEGT. The CDR3 protein is CASTRTSGAYNEQFF.

The chain is built from TRBV12-3 or TRBV12-4 and TRBJ1-4; TCRdb returns TRBD1, unconfirmable since there is no DNA. The CDR3 has 14 residues. CDR3 loop: CASSTNREAGKLFF.

The chain has TRBV7-2 and TRBJ2-2; the D call of TRBD2 rests on TCRdb alone, since no DNA is present to check it. Germline V gene lookup returns CDR1 SGHTA and CDR2 FQGNSA. The CDR3 runs to 15 residues. Here the CDR3 reads CASTPGTSRTGELFF. The variable domain in full, completed from reference TRBV7-2 and TRBJ2-2, reads GAGVSQSPSNKVTEKGKDVELRCDPISGHTALYWYRQSLGQGLEFLIYFQGNSAPDKSGLPSDRFSAERTGGSVSTLTIQRTQQEDSAVYLCASTPGTSRTGELFFGEGSRLTVL.

CDR3 in amino acids: CASSLDQDRGRYNEQFF. The V and J genes are TRBV11-2 and TRBJ2-1; TCRdb picks TRBD1, but there is no DNA to check that call. The CDR3 is made up of 17 amino acids. Germline V CDR1 and CDR2: SGHAT, FQNNGV.

V is TRBV7-2 and J is TRBJ2-7; TCRdb lists TRBD2, though no DNA is available to test this call. CDR3 length equals 13 residues. CDR1 is SGHTA and CDR2 is FQGNSA in the germline V gene. CDR3 residues: CASSEGRHYEQYF.

The rearrangement links TRBV20-1 to TRBJ1-5. The CDR3 is 13 residues long. Germline V CDR1 and CDR2: DFQATT, SNEGSKA (reference sequence). CDR3 sequence reads: CSARRSAGQPQHF.

This chain connects TRBV6-1 to TRBJ2-2; there is no DNA to check the TCRdb D call of TRBD1. Germline V gene sequence: CDR1 MNHNS, CDR2 SASEGT. The CDR3 sequence is 16 residues long. The CDR3 loop is CASPRGTGESTGELFF.

The chain uses TRBV3-1 and TRBJ1-2. Looked up from germline, CDR1 is LGHDT and CDR2 is YNNKEL (reference sequence). CDR3 length: 15 residues. This CDR3 is CASSQDRAGLYGYTF.

The V call is TRBV7-8, the J call TRBJ1-5; TCRdb's D call, TRBD1, is unchecked because there is no DNA. CDR3 length equals 14 residues. Germline V gene lookup returns CDR1 SGHVS and CDR2 FQNEAQ. CDR3 amino acids: CASSLRTGGFPQHF.

Here the CDR3 reads CASSLSSPIQETQYF. V and J are TRBV5-1 and TRBJ2-5. Germline V gene lookup returns CDR1 SGHRS and CDR2 YFSETQ. The CDR3 consists of 15 residues.

V is TRBV7-2 and J is TRBJ2-3; lacking DNA, the TRBD2 call made by TCRdb goes unchecked. This CDR3 contains 16 residues. Germline CDR1 SGHTA, CDR2 FQGNSA. The chain's CDR3 is CASSLAGGRARDTQYF.